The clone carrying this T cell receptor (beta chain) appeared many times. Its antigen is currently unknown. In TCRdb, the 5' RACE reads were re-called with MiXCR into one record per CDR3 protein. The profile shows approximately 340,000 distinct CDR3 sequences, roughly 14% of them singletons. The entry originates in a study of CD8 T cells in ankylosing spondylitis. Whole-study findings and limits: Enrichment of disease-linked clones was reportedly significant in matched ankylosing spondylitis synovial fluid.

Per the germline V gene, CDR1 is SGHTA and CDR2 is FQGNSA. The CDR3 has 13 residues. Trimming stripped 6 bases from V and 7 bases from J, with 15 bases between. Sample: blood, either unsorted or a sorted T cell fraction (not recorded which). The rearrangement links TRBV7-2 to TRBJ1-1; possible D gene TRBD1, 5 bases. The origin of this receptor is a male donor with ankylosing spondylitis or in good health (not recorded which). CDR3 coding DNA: TGTGCCAGCAGTAAAGACCGACAGTTTGAAGCTTTCTTT. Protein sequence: CASSKDRQFEAFF.